This T cell receptor beta chain came from a study of blood T cell repertoires in COVID-19. CDR1 is SGHTA, CDR2 FQGTGA, per germline. The CDR3 has 16 residues. V was clipped by 0 bases and J by 5 bases; unmatched bases: 6. Data came from immunoSEQ multiplex PCR; TCRdb stores just in-frame clones and leaves some out. Of about 170,000 clones in the sample, roughly 80% were seen once. This study enrolled people aged roughly 18 to 90 from under 25 US geographic areas. Source material: PBMCs or T cells enriched from blood (not recorded which). This TCR was sampled from a man aged 50-59 years who had recovered from COVID-19. This sequence joins TRBV7-3 and TRBJ2-3, with 9 bases matching TRBD2. The DNA of the CDR3 is TGTGCCAGCAGCTTAACCGGCGGGGGGGCCGGAGATACGCAGTATTTT. Translating gives CASSLTGGGAGDTQYF. The full variable domain, with the rest looked up from reference TRBV7-3 and TRBJ2-3, is GAGVSQTPSNKVTEKGKYVELRCDPISGHTALYWYRQSLGQGPEFLIYFQGTGAADDSGLPNDRFFAVRPEGSVSTLKIQRTERGDSAVYLCASSLTGGGAGDTQYFGPGTRLTVL.